This record concerns one TCR beta chain sequence. Its specificity is unknown. The sample originates from a study of T-cell memory formation after mild COVID-19. Study-wide background: Most TCR clusters belonged to a single donor. Whole-study findings and limits: Later expanders leaned CD4+, whereas day 15 to 85 contracting clones were balanced CD4/CD8.

5'RACE, which relied on constant-segment primers, yielded TCR alpha and TCR beta cDNA libraries carrying sample barcodes and UMIs. TCRdb re-derived calls from the 5' RACE reads in MiXCR, one entry per CDR3 protein. The table lists roughly 340,000 distinct CDR3 sequences, about a sixth of them singletons. The source material was PBMCs or a T cell subset sorted from them (not recorded which). The origin of this receptor is a man aged 18 to 29 who had mild COVID-19 (a few samples of this study predate the infection). Cell type and time point are not known.

CDR3 residues: CASSLAWQNEQFF. DNA of the CDR3: TGTGCCAGCAGCTTAGCGTGGCAGAATGAGCAGTTCTTC. The chain couples TRBV7-2 to TRBJ2-1, with D unresolved. The germline V and J ends were trimmed by 0 bases and 7 bases, with 7 bases remaining between them. This CDR3 region has 13 residues. Per the germline V gene, CDR1 is SGHTA and CDR2 is FQGNSA.